This TCR beta chain was captured by sequencing in a study of T-cell reconstitution after alpha-beta-depleted transplantation in children. Study-wide points: One year post-transplant, T-cell counts and diversity were largely derived from T cells produced anew. At day 60, the high TCRbeta diversity found in some patients originated from recipient T cells and thymic progenitors that had survived.

This CDR3 comprises 20 residues. The ends lost 4 bases at V and 10 bases at J; junction bases unmatched: 21. Unique molecular identifiers tagged the TCRbeta library. TCRdb re-called the PCR reads with MiXCR, one entry per CDR3 protein. The table lists 750,000 to 950,000 distinct CDR3 sequences, roughly 15% of them singletons. Turning to this clonotype: Its antigen is unidentified.

Sequencing used PBMCs, mostly from graft donor cells, obtained 360 days after TCRalphabeta/CD19-depleted stem cell transplant. The chain is built from TRBV12-3 or TRBV12-4 and TRBJ2-1; 14 bases match TRBD2. The receptor's source is a male patient aged 10 to 17 who had a stem cell transplant for acute lymphoblastic leukemia, so the T cells may come from the graft donor. In DNA form, the CDR3 reads TGTGCCAGCAGTTCCGACATCGGGACTAGCGGGAGTCTTTTTCAGGGAGAGCAGTTCTTC. Amino acids: CASSSDIGTSGSLFQGEQFF.